These 25 T cell receptor beta chains were all obtained from the same sample, sequenced in a study of T-cell reconstitution after alpha-beta-depleted transplantation in children (dated by TCRdb to about 2016). The library was generated by PCR. For sequencing, an Illumina HiSeq 2500 was employed. TCR libraries were prepared with molecular barcoding, using unique molecular identifiers to normalize TCRbeta repertoire quantification. TCRdb reprocessed the public reads (quality trimming at Q25 with fastp, clone calling with MiXCR) and kept in-frame beta chains. Duplicate CDR3 protein sequences are folded into a single record with the most common DNA and genes. Here the sample has roughly 300,000 distinct CDR3 sequences; over 8% occur a single time. The ten top clones hold 10% of the sample. The sample here was PBMCs from the stem cell graft donor, taken from the stem cell graft. The receptors here all came from a human donor who donated a stem cell graft to a child with SCID.

The chain couples TRBV7-9 to TRBJ1-5; D gene unclear. Trimming pared 5 bases from V and 0 bases from J, leaving 8 bases between. The CDR3 contains 14 residues. The germline V gene has CDR1 SEHNR and CDR2 FQNEAQ (reference sequence). CDR3 sequence: CASSSTNSNQPQHF. CDR3 nucleotides: TGTGCCAGCAGCAGCACCAATAGCAATCAGCCCCAGCATTTT.

This clonotype was counted a few times. This chain uses TRBV12-3 or TRBV12-4 with TRBJ2-1, with 7 bases matching TRBD2. V was pared by 1 base and J by 5 bases, with 8 bases of the junction left unmatched. This CDR3 has 16 residues. The chain's CDR3 is CASSLGGGRNDNEQFF. CDR3 nucleotide sequence: TGTGCCAGCAGTTTAGGCGGGGGACGAAATGACAATGAGCAGTTCTTC.

The chain employs TRBV29-1 and TRBJ1-4; 11 bases match TRBD1. The CDR3 runs to 13 residues. Germline V gene sequence: CDR1 SQVTM, CDR2 ANQGSEA. Unmatched junction bases numbered 4, after V lost 7 bases and J lost 6 bases. CDR3 amino acids: CSAGGQGDEKLFF. CDR3 in DNA: TGCAGCGCCGGGGGACAGGGGGATGAAAAACTGTTTTTT. The full variable domain, rest sourced from reference TRBV29-1 and TRBJ1-4, is SAVISQKPSRDICQRGTSLTIQCQVDSQVTMMFWYRQQPGQSLTLIATANQGSEATYESGFVIDKFPISRPNLTFSTLTVSNMSPEDSSIYLCSAGGQGDEKLFFGSGTQLSVL.

The V call is TRBV12-3 or TRBV12-4, the J call TRBJ2-1, with 8 bases matching TRBD2. V shed 2 bases and J 10 bases; nucleotides not matched to a gene: 7. This CDR3 comprises 14 residues. This CDR3 is CASSLSGSGREQFF. Here the CDR3 DNA reads TGTGCCAGCAGTTTATCTGGGAGCGGGAGAGAGCAGTTCTTC.

There are many counts of this clonotype. The V gene is TRBV12-3 or TRBV12-4, the J gene TRBJ2-5; D might be TRBD2 (5 bases). The length of the CDR3 is 13 residues. V lost 3 bases and J lost 5, with 10 bases in between. The CDR3 region has the DNA TGTGCCAGCAGTTTCAACCGAGGGGAGACCCAGTACTTC. It specifies CASSFNRGETQYF.

This clonotype was observed a handful of times. The CDR3 reads CASSPTVSYEQYF. CDR3 nucleotides: TGTGCCAGCAGTCCGACGGTTTCCTACGAGCAGTACTTC. This chain uses TRBV12-3 or TRBV12-4 with TRBJ2-7; D gene ambiguous. V was trimmed by 5 bases and J by 1 base, leaving 9 bases between them. The CDR3 covers 13 residues.

This clonotype was observed a few times. V is TRBV2 and J is TRBJ2-1; no firm D call. The V end was cut by 5 bases, the J end by 9 bases, with 2 bases between. The CDR3 consists of 9 residues. Germline V CDR1 and CDR2: SNHLY, FYNNEI. The CDR3 DNA reads TGTGCCAGCAGTATTGAGCAGTTCTTC. Translation: CASSIEQFF.

This clonotype came up many times. The genes are TRBV6-4 and TRBJ1-1; no clear D gene. This CDR3 is 13 amino acids long. Trimming removed 6 bases from V and 1 base from J, with 9 bases in between. CDR1 MRHNA and CDR2 SNTAGT come from the germline V gene. In nucleotides, the CDR3 is TGTGCCAGCAGGCAGGAGGGGAACACTGAAGCTTTCTTT. Amino acid sequence: CASRQEGNTEAFF.

There are a few counts of this clonotype. The chain has TRBV5-6 and TRBJ1-1; D unresolved. V lost 2 bases and J 6 bases, leaving 8 bases between the germline ends. The CDR3 runs 12 residues. Germline CDR1 reads SGHDT; CDR2 reads YYEEEE. This chain's CDR3 is CASSLGFSEAFF. The CDR3 bases are TGTGCCAGCAGCTTAGGGTTTTCTGAAGCTTTCTTT.

This clonotype has just a few counts. The chain links TRBV7-8 to TRBJ2-7; TRBD1 might be the D (6 bases). The CDR3 consists of 15 residues. Germline CDR1 is SGHVS and CDR2 is FQNEAQ. V was trimmed by 2 bases and J by 0 bases, leaving 11 bases between them. The DNA for the CDR3 is TGTGCCAGCAGCTTATATCGACAGGTCTCCTACGAGCAGTACTTC. This encodes CASSLYRQVSYEQYF.

This clonotype was counted only a few times. The V gene is TRBV20-1, the J gene TRBJ2-7; 8 bases line up with TRBD1. Germline CDR1 DFQATT, CDR2 SNEGSKA (reference sequence). V was clipped by 1 base and J by 0 bases; unmatched bases: 2. The CDR3 extends over 14 amino acids. The CDR3 DNA sequence: TGCAGTGCTAGAGGGGACAGGAGCTCCTACGAGCAGTACTTC. Its protein is CSARGDRSSYEQYF.

The rearrangement links TRBV5-1 to TRBJ2-5; D remains ambiguous. CDR3 length equals 15 residues. The germline V gene has CDR1 SGHRS and CDR2 YFSETQ. Trimming shortened V by 4 bases and J by 5 bases, and 18 bases separated the two germline ends. The CDR3 DNA follows: TGCGCCAGCAGCCCACCATTGAAGGACCGGGAGACCCAGTACTTC. It codes for CASSPPLKDRETQYF.

This clonotype was detected ten times or more. The genes are TRBV5-1 and TRBJ2-3, with a possible D match to TRBD2 (6 bases). The CDR3 sequence is 15 residues long. Germline assignment: CDR1 SGHRS and CDR2 YFSETQ. The ends were cut back, 6 bases at V and 4 bases at J, with 18 bases in the middle. The CDR3 DNA follows: TGCGCCAGCAACATTATCGGGACTGTCGCAGATACGCAGTATTTT. As protein: CASNIIGTVADTQYF. Based on the CDR3 plus reference TRBV5-1 and TRBJ2-3, the full variable domain is KAGVTQTPRYLIKTRGQQVTLSCSPISGHRSVSWYQQTPGQGLQFLFEYFSETQRNKGNFPGRFSGRQFSNSRSEMNVSTLELGDSALYLCASNIIGTVADTQYFGPGTRLTVL.

This clonotype has at least ten counts. The chain couples TRBV5-1 to TRBJ2-1, with 7 bases matching TRBD1. The CDR3 loop spans 15 amino acids. Trimming took 2 bases from V and 5 from J; bases not matched to a gene: 7. Germline-derived CDR1 and CDR2 are SGHRS and YFSETQ. The CDR3 bases are TGCGCCAGCAGCTTCGTGACAGGGAAGAACAATGAGCAGTTCTTC. Translating gives CASSFVTGKNNEQFF.

This clonotype was detected a few times. The J gene is TRBJ2-5, the V gene TRBV6-1; 9 positions match TRBD1. The germline CDR1 and CDR2 sequences are MNHNS and SASEGT. The CDR3 extends over 14 amino acids. After removal of 6 bases from V and 5 bases from J, the junction contained 7 bases not matched to a gene. For the CDR3, the DNA is TGTGCCAGCAGCGAGGGACAGGGAGGGGAGACCCAGTACTTC. It encodes CASSEGQGGETQYF.

This clonotype has only a few counts. The chain employs TRBV5-1 and TRBJ1-2; D uncertain. The CDR3 is 14 amino acids. Per germline, CDR1 SGHRS and CDR2 YFSETQ. The ends were cut back, 1 base at V and 6 bases at J, with 13 bases in the middle. The CDR3 nucleotides are TGCGCCAGCAGCTTGTACTCGGGTACCGATGGCTACACCTTC. Its protein product is CASSLYSGTDGYTF.

This clonotype was seen only a few times. This rearrangement joins TRBV10-3 to TRBJ2-7; D is possibly TRBD2 (5 bases). The CDR3 contains 12 residues. Germline V lookup: CDR1 ENHRY, CDR2 SYGVKD. Trimming shortened V by 7 bases and J by 5 bases, and 12 bases separated the two germline ends. CDR3 in DNA: TGTGCCATCACCGGGAACCCGAACGAGCAGTACTTC. It translates to CAITGNPNEQYF.

This clonotype was found a few times. This chain links TRBV5-6 with TRBJ1-4; 8 positions agree with TRBD1. This CDR3 contains 17 residues. The J segment lost 3 bases and the V segment lost 0 bases, leaving 7 bases of the junction unmatched. Germline V CDR1 and CDR2: SGHDT, YYEEEE. CDR3 sequence (DNA): TGTGCCAGCAGCTTGGCTGGACAGGGCGGCTCTAATGAAAAACTGTTTTTT. It codes for CASSLAGQGGSNEKLFF.

The J gene is TRBJ2-7, the V gene TRBV7-8; D possibly corresponds to TRBD1 (6 bases). The CDR3 is 14 amino acids. Germline V gene lookup returns CDR1 SGHVS and CDR2 FQNEAQ. V was clipped by 7 bases and J by 2 bases, with 15 bases between them. This chain's CDR3 is CASKKQGATYEQYF. CDR3 in DNA: TGTGCCAGCAAAAAACAGGGAGCAACCTACGAGCAGTACTTC.

V gene TRBV5-1 combines with J gene TRBJ2-7; D might be TRBD1 or TRBD2, each matching 5 bases. Germline V gene sequence: CDR1 SGHRS, CDR2 YFSETQ. The CDR3 spans 13 residues. Trimming cost V 0 bases and J 3 bases, with 7 bases left between them. The CDR3 spells CASSLDGGYEQYF. The CDR3 coding sequence is TGCGCCAGCAGCTTGGATGGGGGCTACGAGCAGTACTTC.

This clonotype was seen a handful of times. The chain couples TRBV14 to TRBJ2-1, with 7 bases lining up with TRBD1. This CDR3 spans 16 amino acids. Germline CDR1 reads SGHDN; CDR2 reads FVKESK. V shed 4 bases, J shed 4 bases, and the junction held 10 bases outside the gene matches. CDR3 residues: CASSPRPGTAYNEQFF. The DNA for the CDR3 is TGTGCCAGCAGCCCCAGACCCGGGACAGCTTACAATGAGCAGTTCTTC.

This clonotype was recorded at least ten times. The chain employs TRBV28 and TRBJ2-1; 8 bases map to TRBD2. Unmatched junction bases numbered 5, after V lost 1 base and J lost 6 bases. CDR1 is MDHEN, CDR2 SYDVKM, per germline. This CDR3 region has 15 residues. The CDR3 reads CASSLSGGAVNEQFF. In nucleotides, the CDR3 is TGTGCCAGCAGTTTATCGGGGGGGGCCGTCAATGAGCAGTTCTTC.

A few counts support this clonotype. This chain uses TRBV4-1 with TRBJ2-7; D is unresolved. Germline V gene sequence: CDR1 MGHRA, CDR2 YSYEKL. This CDR3 comprises 15 residues. Trimming left V 2 bases short and J 0 bases short, with 11 bases between. For the CDR3, the DNA is TGCGCCAGCAGCCAAAGAGACCCCCCCTCCTACGAGCAGTACTTC. This codes for CASSQRDPPSYEQYF.

This clonotype occurred once. V is TRBV7-9 and J is TRBJ2-5, with D hard to call. Germline CDR1 reads SEHNR; CDR2 reads FQNEAQ (reference sequence). This CDR3 is 14 amino acids long. V dropped 5 bases and J dropped 7 bases, with 17 bases sitting between them. The CDR3 reads CASSPGWVEGTQYF. Here the CDR3 DNA reads TGTGCCAGCAGCCCCGGGTGGGTCGAAGGGACCCAGTACTTC.

This sequence joins TRBV24-1 and TRBJ1-4; D is ambiguous. CDR1 KGHDR and CDR2 SFDVKD come from the germline V gene. The CDR3 sequence is 15 residues long. V lost 0 bases and J lost 4, with 8 bases in between. This CDR3 is CATSDLTPLNEKLFF. For the CDR3, the DNA is TGTGCCACCAGTGATTTGACTCCCCTTAATGAAAAACTGTTTTTT.